This is a list of T cell receptor beta chains from one sample in a study of blood T cell repertoires in COVID-19. Only in-frame clones appear in the TCRdb table, and some are missing; sequencing was by immunoSEQ multiplex PCR. Here the sample spans 90,000 to 120,000 clones, approximately 83% being singletons. Sequencing used PBMCs or T cells enriched from blood (not recorded which). The receptor source for this set is a woman aged 45-59 years who had recovered from COVID-19. The CDR3 runs from the conserved cysteine through the conserved F or W. The D gene is left open where the match is weak. Clone size is not always given. Where it is, it says once, few, many or a class for expanded clones.

- TRBJ1-2 TRBV29-1 - TGCAGCGGGGGGGGCGACTATGGCTACACCTTC CSGGGDYGYTF
- TRBJ2-7 TRBV19 - TGTGCCAGTAGTATGGGAGGCTACGAGCAGTACTTC CASSMGGYEQYF
- TRBJ2-1 TRBV4-1 - TGCGCCAGCAGCCCCTCCCCATCTCCGGACAATGAGCAGTTCTTC CASSPSPSPDNEQFF
- TRBJ1-4 TRBV27 - TGTGCCAGCAGTTTACAATACGGGGGAAGCGAAAAACTGTTTTTT CASSLQYGGSEKLFF
- TRBJ2-5 TRBV28 few TGTGCCAGCACCAGGGGTATAGGCAGGCAGTACTTC CASTRGIGRQYF
TRBD2 TRBJ2-1 TRBV28 - TGTGCCAGCAGTACGCCGGGACTAGCGAACAATGAGCAGTTCTTC CASSTPGLANNEQFF
- TRBJ1-3 TRBV5-5 - TGTGCCAGCAGCTTGATCCCGGCAGGGTCGGACACCATATATTTT CASSLIPAGSDTIYF
TRBD1 TRBJ2-5 TRBV7-8 - TGTGCCAGCAGAGTACAGCCGGGACAGGGGAAAGAGACCCAGTACTTC CASRVQPGQGKETQYF
- TRBJ2-6 TRBV27 - TGTGCCAGCACCAAACAGGGTTTAGTTACTGGGGCCAACGTCCTGACTTTC CASTKQGLVTGANVLTF
TRBD1 TRBJ1-1 TRBV5-6 - TGTGCCAGCAGCCAGACAGGGGCCGGCACTGAAGCTTTCTTT CASSQTGAGTEAFF
TRBD1 TRBJ1-1 TRBV27 - TGTGCCAGCAGTTTAGGACAGGGTTTGAACACTGAAGCTTTCTTT CASSLGQGLNTEAFF
- TRBJ1-2 TRBV12-3/TRBV12-4 - TGTGCCAGCAGTTTAACCGAAGGGGTAGGCTACACCTTC CASSLTEGVGYTF
- TRBJ2-1 TRBV7-3 - TGTGCCAGCAGCTTCGTGGCAGGGGCTCCCGGGGTCGGGCGGCCCCAAGGCAATGAGCAGTTCTTC CASSFVAGAPGVGRPQGNEQFF
- TRBJ2-1 TRBV9 - TGTGCCAGCAGCGTAGGCTCGGGGATTACCCTTAATGAGCAGTTCTTC CASSVGSGITLNEQFF
TRBD2 TRBJ2-5 TRBV6-5 - TGTGCCAGCAGTACCCCGGGAGGACCCCAAGAGACCCAGTACTTC CASSTPGGPQETQYF
- TRBJ2-7 TRBV6-5 - TGTGCCAGCAGCGGGGACATATGGGGCTACGAGCAGTACTTC CASSGDIWGYEQYF
TRBD1 TRBJ1-4 TRBV23-1 once TGCGCCAGCTCGACAGGGGGAAATGAAAAACTGTTTTTT CASSTGGNEKLFF
TRBD1 TRBJ1-1 TRBV19 - TGTGCCAGTAGGGTCCGACGGGGACAGGGTGCCGGTGAAGCTTTCTTT CASRVRRGQGAGEAFF
TRBD2 TRBJ2-3 TRBV11-2 - TGTGCCAGCAGGGGACTAGCGGGAGGTGATACGCAGTATTTT CASRGLAGGDTQYF
- TRBJ1-4 TRBV15 - TGTGCCACCAGCAGGGACACTAAAGAAAAACTGTTTTTT CATSRDTKEKLFF
- TRBJ2-7 TRBV6-5 - TGTGCCAGCAGTTACGGGCGTCACAAGTACGAGCAGTACTTC CASSYGRHKYEQYF
- TRBJ1-5 TRBV28 - TGTGCCAGCAGTTACAGCCGGATCAATCAGCCCCAGCATTTT CASSYSRINQPQHF
TRBD2 TRBJ2-5 TRBV7-8 - TGTGCCAGCAGCCCCGGGACTAGAGGCCAAGAGACCCAGTACTTC CASSPGTRGQETQYF
TRBD2 TRBJ2-1 TRBV19 - TGTGCCAGTAGTATCAGCGGGAGGGTCGATGAGCAGTTCTTC CASSISGRVDEQFF
TRBD1 TRBJ1-2 TRBV5-1 - TGCGCCAGCAGCCCGGCGGACAGGAACTACACCTTC CASSPADRNYTF
TRBD1 TRBJ1-2 TRBV27 - TGTGCCAGCAGTGCGGGACAGGGGTTGGACTATGGCTACACCTTC CASSAGQGLDYGYTF
- TRBJ2-1 TRBV10-3 - TGTGCCATCAGCGGCGGATGGAATGAGCAGTTCTTC CAISGGWNEQFF
- TRBJ1-1 TRBV29-1 few TGCAGCGTTGACAGGGGGAACACTGAAGCTTTCTTT CSVDRGNTEAFF
- TRBJ1-2 TRBV19 - TGTGCCAGTAGTATAGGTCGGAACTATGGCTACACCTTC CASSIGRNYGYTF
TRBD1 TRBJ2-2 TRBV7-9 - TGTGCCAGCAGCATGGACAGGGGGCTGGTCACCGGGGAGCTGTTTTTT CASSMDRGLVTGELFF
- TRBJ2-6 TRBV10-3 once TGTGCCATCAGTTTCCGCGAAGGGGTTCTTGGGGCCAACGTCCTGACTTTC CAISFREGVLGANVLTF
TRBD2 TRBJ2-3 TRBV27 - TGTGCCAGTAAAAGACTAGCTAGCACAGATACGCAGTATTTT CASKRLASTDTQYF
- TRBJ1-5 TRBV28 - TGTGCCAGCAGACGTTACGGGATCCGAAGAAATCAGCCCCAGCATTTT CASRRYGIRRNQPQHF
- TRBJ2-7 TRBV27 few TGTGCCAGCAGTTTATCTGGAGGGTACGAGCAGTACTTC CASSLSGGYEQYF
- TRBJ1-1 TRBV28 - TGTGCCGGAGGCTCGGGGGGGGGCGAAAGACGAGCTTTCTTT CAGGSGGGERRAFF
- TRBJ1-6 TRBV27 - TGTGCCAGCAGACAATCCCAAATGTACAATTCACCCCTCCACTTT CASRQSQMYNSPLHF
- TRBJ2-7 TRBV14 few TGTGCCAGTGGGGCCACCTCCTACGAGCAGTACTTC CASGATSYEQYF
- TRBJ1-3 TRBV7-3 - TGTGCCAGCAGCTTACAGGTGACGCCCGGAAACACCATATATTTT CASSLQVTPGNTIYF
- TRBJ1-5 TRBV7-3 - TGTGCCAGCAGCTTAGGCAGGAATCAGCCCCAGCATTTT CASSLGRNQPQHF
TRBD1 TRBJ1-1 TRBV6-5 - TGTGCCAGCAGGTGGGACAGGAACACTGAAGCTTTCTTT CASRWDRNTEAFF
TRBD2 TRBJ2-7 TRBV7-2 - TGTGCCAGCAGCTTAGTTCCTGGGGCCCGGGGGGACTACGAGCAGTACTTC CASSLVPGARGDYEQYF
TRBD1 TRBJ1-1 TRBV5-1 - TGCGCCAGCAGCCCGGACAGGGGGAACACTGAAGCTTTCTTT CASSPDRGNTEAFF
- TRBJ1-1 TRBV6-2/TRBV6-3 - TGTGCCAGCAGTTACTTAGACAAGCATGTCACTGAAGCTTTCTTT CASSYLDKHVTEAFF
TRBD1 TRBJ2-5 TRBV27 - TGTGCCAGCTCCAGGGGGCGCCGGGAGACCCAGTACTTC CASSRGRRETQYF
TRBD1 TRBJ1-2 TRBV4-1 - TGCGCCAGCAGCCCCGTCCCGACAGGGGGCGCGGGTGGCTACACCTTC CASSPVPTGGAGGYTF
- TRBJ1-2 TRBV2 - TGTGCCAGCAGTGAAAGCGGGGAACCCTATGGCTACACCTTC CASSESGEPYGYTF
TRBD1 TRBJ2-1 TRBV30 - TGTGCCCAGCAGGGACAGGGGTACAATGAGCAGTTCTTC CAQQGQGYNEQFF